Sequencing of this T cell receptor (beta chain) was carried out in a study of cytomegalovirus exposure and HLA in healthy donors. Study-level points and caveats: Earlier analysis looked at TCR beta V segments, and most were productive about 90% or about 30% of the time.

Looked up from germline, CDR1 is LGHNA and CDR2 is YNFKEQ. This CDR3 spans 18 amino acids. V lost 3 bases to trimming and J lost 3 bases; unmatched junction nucleotides: 6. Notes on this clone: Its target is unknown.

The PCR ran on 60 Vbeta and 13 Jbeta primers. In the authors' workflow: There were about 86 million unique TCR beta chains by a later count, and 10 million to 12 million of them were shared. Some clones are missing from TCRdb's copy, which holds only in-frame ones; the method was immunoSEQ multiplex PCR. D and trimming were read from the DNA, whereas the V and J calls and clone size are those reported in that table. The sample has roughly 150,000 clones, 80% to 90% seen once. Material for sequencing was PBMCs. V gene TRBV4-2 combines with J gene TRBJ2-3; 16 bases align to TRBD2. The receptor was derived from a woman in her thirties or forties in good health and CMV-seropositive. CDR3 loop: CASSQAGTSGGETDTQYF. In DNA form, the CDR3 reads TGTGCCAGCAGCCAGGCCGGGACTAGCGGGGGGGAGACAGATACGCAGTATTTT.